This TCR beta chain was retrieved from a study of cytotoxic CD8 clonotypes in ibrutinib-treated CLL. For the study at large: Partial responses numbered some 25 and complete responses 2; after a median approximately 70 months, about 14 stayed remitted and roughly twelve progressed.

For this clone: What it binds is unknown.

The study's findings and limits: Progressing patients had sampling times that differed from those of sustained-remission patients. The clonality rise at ibrutinib response reflected private clonotype expansion. Clonality rose at ibrutinib response and fell back toward baseline at progression.

V trimming: 6 bases; J trimming: 4 bases; junction bases outside the gene matches: 7. This CDR3 has 15 residues. Germline V lookup: CDR1 LNHDA, CDR2 SQIVND (reference sequence). Method: immunoSEQ multiplex PCR; TCRdb's copy keeps in-frame clones and lacks some. Seen here are tens of thousands of clones, approximately 90% observed once, and the top ten hold around 3.3%. This clonotype was sampled from a human donor with chronic lymphocytic leukemia. The sequences come from PBMCs, collected after 12 months of ibrutinib treatment. This chain connects TRBV19 to TRBJ2-3; 10 bases map to TRBD2. CDR3 residues: CASRESGRAADTQYF. CDR3 in DNA: TGTGCCAGTAGGGAGAGCGGGAGGGCGGCAGATACGCAGTATTTT.